What follows are 32 T cell receptor beta chains derived from one specimen sequenced in a study of cytomegalovirus exposure and HLA in healthy donors. In the PCR, 60 Vbeta and 13 Jbeta primers were used. Here immunoSEQ multiplex PCR was the method, and the copy in TCRdb shows in-frame clones only, minus some. Of 150,000 to 200,000 clones listed, more than 60% are singletons. The source material was PBMCs. The receptors were gathered from a woman aged 40-49 years in good health and CMV-seropositive.

J is TRBJ1-2 and V is TRBV9, with D hard to call. V lost 0 bases and J 4 bases, leaving 13 bases between the germline ends. Germline CDR1 SGDLS, CDR2 YYNGEE. The CDR3 runs 15 residues. CDR3 in DNA: TGTGCCAGCAGCGTAGCGGCGGTACCCCTCTATGGCTACACCTTC. Protein sequence: CASSVAAVPLYGYTF.

The genes are TRBV30 and TRBJ1-1; TRBD1 is a possible D gene (5 bases). CDR1 is GTSNPN and CDR2 is SVGIG in the germline V gene (reference sequence). V was pared by 3 bases and J by 0 bases, with 14 bases between. CDR3 length: 15 amino acids. The CDR3 region has the DNA TGTGCCTGGAGAAGGAGGGACCGGATGAACACTGAAGCTTTCTTT. It is translated as CAWRRRDRMNTEAFF.

A few counts support this clone. Its ends do not fully match the called genes, so a read error is possible. The chain is built from TRBV7-9 and TRBJ2-1, with 10 bases fitting TRBD2. The CDR3 contains 16 residues. Germline V CDR1 and CDR2: SEHNR, FQNEAQ (reference sequence). The CDR3 DNA follows: TGTTCCAGCAGCTTAGCGTCCAGCGGGAGGGACAATGAGCAGTTCTTC. Its translation: CSSSLASSGRDNEQFF.

The gene calls are TRBV11-2 and TRBJ2-2; D may be TRBD2 (6 bases). Per the germline V gene, CDR1 is SGHAT and CDR2 is FQNNGV. V shed 3 bases and J shed 5 bases, with 19 bases lying between them. This CDR3 region has 17 residues. The CDR3 nucleotides read TGTGCCAGCAGCTTTACCGGGACTTCCATAGGGACCGGGGAGCTGTTTTTT. Its translation: CASSFTGTSIGTGELFF.

The genes are TRBV30 and TRBJ2-2; D gene uncertain. Germline V gene data show CDR1 as GTSNPN and CDR2 as SVGIG (reference sequence). Trimming removed 3 bases at V and 0 bases at J, with 20 bases between. CDR3 size: 18 residues. CDR3 DNA sequence: TGTGCCTGGAGGGCCTACGGGTCAATTCTTTCGAACACCGGGGAGCTGTTTTTT. Translating gives CAWRAYGSILSNTGELFF. The variable domain in full, completed from reference TRBV30 and TRBJ2-2, reads SQTIHQWPATLVQPVGSPLSLECTVEGTSNPNLYWYRQAAGRGLQLLFYSVGIGQISSEVPQNLSASRPQDRQFILSSKKLLLSDSGFYLCAWRAYGSILSNTGELFFGEGSRLTVL.

This rearrangement joins TRBV6-6 to TRBJ1-4; D may be TRBD1 (5 bases). The V end lost 5 bases, the J end lost 6 bases, and 13 bases lay between the germline ends. CDR1 is MNHNY and CDR2 is SVGAGI in the germline V gene (reference sequence). The length of the CDR3 is 14 residues. This CDR3 is CASSRRGGDEKLFF. The CDR3 region has the DNA TGTGCCAGCAGTCGTCGGGGGGGGGATGAAAAACTGTTTTTT.

The chain recombines TRBV29-1 with TRBJ2-6, with D possibly TRBD1 on 6 matching bases. Germline V gives CDR1 SQVTM, CDR2 ANQGSEA. There are 13 residues in the CDR3. V was pared by 6 bases and J by 11 bases, with 17 bases between. In DNA, the CDR3 is TGCAGCGTCGGCAGGGGATCCTTAGACGTCCTGACTTTC. This gives the protein CSVGRGSLDVLTF.

The chain has TRBV18 and TRBJ2-1, with 10 positions matching TRBD1. Germline assignment: CDR1 KGHSH and CDR2 LQKENI. This CDR3 contains 17 residues. The junction had 8 bases not matched to a gene; V was cut back by 1 base and J by 5 bases. CDR3 sequence reads: CASSPQAPGQGNNEQFF. For the CDR3, the DNA is TGTGCCAGCTCACCACAGGCGCCGGGACAGGGGAACAATGAGCAGTTCTTC.

The rearrangement uses TRBV7-2 and TRBJ1-2; 7 bases match TRBD1. The trim removed 1 base at V and 8 bases at J, leaving 7 bases unmatched. The CDR3 is 14 amino acids. CDR1 is SGHTA and CDR2 is FQGNSA in the germline V gene. CDR3 in amino acids: CASSLGQGRGGYTF. The CDR3 DNA reads as TGTGCCAGCAGCTTAGGACAGGGACGAGGAGGCTACACCTTC.

The V call is TRBV27, the J call TRBJ2-4; possible D gene TRBD1, 7 bases. Germline CDR1 and CDR2: MNHEY and SMNVEV (reference sequence). The CDR3 totals 14 residues. Trimming shortened V by 2 bases and J by 6 bases, and 11 bases separated the two germline ends. The CDR3 loop is CASSLRQGLNIQYF. CDR3 in DNA: TGTGCCAGCAGTTTACGACAGGGACTAAACATTCAGTACTTC.

This rearrangement joins TRBV28 to TRBJ2-7; D uncertain. The ends were cut back, 7 bases at V and 3 bases at J, with 7 bases in the middle. In germline, CDR1 is MDHEN, CDR2 SYDVKM. The CDR3 has 11 residues. CDR3 bases: TGTGCCAGCAAGACTGGCTACGAGCAGTACTTC. Protein product: CASKTGYEQYF.

Note on this clone: This CDR3 fails to terminate in the conserved phenylalanine or tryptophan, so it likely reflects a read error. This chain uses TRBV5-6 with TRBJ1-2; possibly TRBD1 for D (6 bases). Trimming took 5 bases from V and 3 from J, leaving 14 bases between them. This CDR3 spans 14 amino acids. Germline V gene data show CDR1 as SGHDT and CDR2 as YYEEEE. In DNA, the CDR3 is TGTGCCAGCAGATCCTCGGGGGGCGACTATGGCTACACCCTC. Its translation: CASRSSGGDYGYTL.

About this clone: One end of the junction is discordant with germline, which a read error may explain. The sample holds other DNA sequences that translate to the same CDR3. The gene calls are TRBV10-3 and TRBJ1-1, with D unresolved. The germline gives CDR1 ENHRY, CDR2 SYGVKD. The CDR3 extends over 14 amino acids. The CDR3 here is CAISESAGYTEAFF. CDR3 in DNA: TGTGCCATCAGTGAGTCGGCAGGATACACTGAGGCTTTCTTT.

The V gene is TRBV28, the J gene TRBJ2-5; 14 bases match TRBD2. CDR1 and CDR2 (germline): MDHEN, SYDVKM. The CDR3 is 18 amino acids. V was clipped by 5 bases and J by 4 bases; unmatched bases: 12. The DNA of the CDR3 is TGTGCCAGCAGTCTCCCACCGGGACTAGCGGGAGAATCAGAGACCCAGTACTTC. As protein: CASSLPPGLAGESETQYF.

Remarks on this clone: Other DNA sequences in the same sample also yield this CDR3. The chain combines TRBV5-1 with TRBJ1-3, with 7 bases fitting TRBD1. CDR1 is SGHRS and CDR2 is YFSETQ in the germline V gene. The CDR3 totals 14 residues. J was trimmed by 3 bases and V by 0 bases; bases with no gene match: 0. For the CDR3, the DNA is TGCGCCAGCAGCTTGGGACAGGGTGGAAACACCATATATTTT. Protein: CASSLGQGGNTIYF.

The genes are TRBV6-5 and TRBJ2-7, with D possibly being TRBD1 (5 bases). V gave up 0 bases and J gave up 0 bases, with 9 bases separating them. This CDR3 comprises 15 residues. The V gene's germline CDR1 is MNHEY and CDR2 SVGAGI. The chain's CDR3 is CASSYSTAYSYEQYF. The CDR3 region has the DNA TGTGCCAGCAGTTACTCGACAGCCTACTCCTACGAGCAGTACTTC.

This clone was found once. V usage is TRBV4-2 and J usage is TRBJ1-5, with D perhaps matching TRBD1 (6 bases). The CDR3 spans 17 residues. V dropped 0 bases and J dropped 6 bases, with 18 bases sitting between them. The germline V gene encodes CDR1 LGHNA and CDR2 YNFKEQ. The chain's CDR3 is CASSQELQGSIGQPQHF. The CDR3 DNA reads TGTGCCAGCAGCCAAGAGCTACAGGGTTCGATCGGTCAGCCCCAGCATTTT.

The gene calls are TRBV6-5 and TRBJ2-1; no definite D call. The V gene lost 6 bases and the J gene lost 7 bases, with 13 bases spanning the gap. CDR3 length: 13 amino acids. The germline V gene has CDR1 MNHEY and CDR2 SVGAGI. As DNA, the CDR3 is TGTGCCAGCAGCCGACAATCCTGGAATGAGCAGTTCTTC. This sequence encodes CASSRQSWNEQFF.

Only one count was recorded for this clone. J is TRBJ2-3 and V is TRBV5-1; 11 nucleotides align to TRBD1. Germline V CDR1 and CDR2: SGHRS, YFSETQ. The CDR3 is 14 amino acids. J gave up 4 bases and V 7 bases, and 5 bases lay outside the gene matches. The CDR3 here is CASFVGQGADTQYF. The CDR3 DNA follows: TGCGCCAGCTTCGTGGGACAGGGGGCAGATACGCAGTATTTT.

CDR3 sequence: CASSSSGDTQYF. CDR3 nucleotides: TGCGCCAGCAGCTCTAGCGGAGATACGCAGTATTTT. The rearrangement uses TRBV5-1 and TRBJ2-3, with 7 bases that match TRBD2. The trim removed 3 bases at V and 5 bases at J, leaving 0 bases unmatched. CDR1 and CDR2 from the germline V gene are SGHRS and YFSETQ. The CDR3 is 12 residues long.

The chain recombines TRBV7-8 with TRBJ2-6; 8 bases fit TRBD1. The V and J ends lost 5 bases and 0 bases, in that order; junction bases with no gene match: 9. Germline CDR1 and CDR2: SGHVS and FQNEAQ. CDR3 size: 18 residues. CDR3 amino acids: CASSPGQGAASGANVLTF. CDR3 sequence (DNA): TGTGCCAGCAGCCCTGGACAGGGTGCGGCCTCTGGGGCCAACGTCCTGACTTTC. The full variable domain, its missing parts supplied by reference TRBV7-8 and TRBJ2-6, is GAGVSQSPRYKVAKRGQDVALRCDPISGHVSLFWYQQALGQGPEFLTYFQNEAQLDKSGLPSDRFFAERPEGSVSTLKIQRTQQEDSAVYLCASSPGQGAASGANVLTFGAGSRLTVL.

This clone was counted only a few times. The V gene is TRBV19, the J gene TRBJ2-1; 9 bases match TRBD1. Germline CDR1 reads LNHDA; CDR2 reads SQIVND (reference sequence). The V segment lost 4 bases and the J segment 7 bases; nucleotides outside the gene matches: 14. The CDR3 sequence is 17 residues long. The CDR3 DNA reads TGTGCCAGTAGTAGGGGGACAGGGAGTCCAAAGGGGAATGAGCAGTTCTTC. It yields the protein CASSRGTGSPKGNEQFF.

In the case of this clone: Germline and junction disagree at one end, which may indicate a read error. The identical CDR3 is also encoded by other nucleotide sequences in the sample. This chain uses TRBV6-1 with TRBJ2-1, with 7 nucleotides matching TRBD2. Germline loops: CDR1 MNHNS, CDR2 SASEGT. The CDR3 totals 18 residues. The CDR3 loop reads CASSEGTGMRPGGNEQFF. In DNA form, the CDR3 reads TGCGCCAGCAGTGAAGGGACTGGGATGAGACCGGGGGGCAATGAGCAGTTCTTC.

This chain joins TRBV5-4 and TRBJ2-3, with D perhaps matching TRBD2 (6 bases). This CDR3 has 16 residues. The V end was cut by 0 bases, the J end by 2 bases, with 13 bases between. CDR1 SGHNT and CDR2 YYREEE come from the germline V gene (reference sequence). The DNA for the CDR3 is TGTGCCAGCAGCTTGGACCAGCGGGTGGTCACAGATACGCAGTATTTT. Its translation: CASSLDQRVVTDTQYF.

The chain couples TRBV5-1 to TRBJ1-4; the D gene is possibly TRBD1 (5 bases). Trimming left V 2 bases short and J 7 bases short, with 9 bases between. CDR1 is SGHRS, CDR2 YFSETQ, per germline. The CDR3 consists of 13 residues. The chain's CDR3 is CASSFHRSEKLFF. The DNA for the CDR3 is TGCGCCAGCAGCTTCCACAGGAGTGAAAAACTGTTTTTT.

The CDR3: CASSSQGVGTNQPQHF. For the CDR3, the DNA is TGTGCCAGCAGCTCGCAGGGGGTGGGCACCAATCAGCCCCAGCATTTT. The chain employs TRBV7-2 and TRBJ1-5; TRBD1 aligns across 7 bases. J gave up 3 bases and V 4 bases, and 9 bases lay outside the gene matches. There are 16 residues in the CDR3. Germline CDR1 and CDR2: SGHTA and FQGNSA.

The chain employs TRBV18 and TRBJ1-4, with D unresolved. Per the germline V gene, CDR1 is KGHSH and CDR2 is LQKENI. Trimming cost V 4 bases and J 0 bases, with 12 bases left between them. The CDR3 covers 16 residues. CDR3 bases: TGTGCCAGCTCACTTGCGCAGGCCGCAACTAATGAAAAACTGTTTTTT. It encodes CASSLAQAATNEKLFF. The entire variable domain, with the rest obtained from reference TRBV18 and TRBJ1-4, is as follows: NAGVMQNPRHLVRRRGQEARLRCSPMKGHSHVYWYRQLPEEGLKFMVYLQKENIIDESGMPKERFSAEFPKEGPSILRIQQVVRGDSAAYFCASSLAQAATNEKLFFGSGTQLSVL.

The DNA for the CDR3 is TGTGCCAGCAGCGCTAGACAGGGGGGCACCGGGGAGCTGTTTTTT. Protein: CASSARQGGTGELFF. This rearrangement joins TRBV5-4 to TRBJ2-2; 9 bases align to TRBD1. This CDR3 is 15 amino acids long. From germline, CDR1 is SGHNT and CDR2 YYREEE (reference sequence). Trimming at V came to 4 bases and at J to 4 bases, leaving 5 bases not matched to a gene.

The chain couples TRBV13 to TRBJ1-2; D not resolved. Germline CDR1 reads PRHDT; CDR2 reads FYEKMQ (reference sequence). The V gene lost 3 bases and the J gene lost 7 bases, with 9 bases spanning the gap. This CDR3 contains 12 residues. CDR3 sequence: CASSLSSCGYTF. CDR3 coding DNA: TGTGCCAGCAGCTTGTCCAGTTGTGGCTACACCTTC.

The chain combines TRBV7-2 with TRBJ1-5; TRBD1 is a possible D gene (5 bases). Trimming took off 1 base at V and 3 bases at J, with 22 bases between the two ends. The CDR3 covers 19 residues. In germline, CDR1 is SGHTA, CDR2 FQGNSA. The CDR3 bases are TGTGCCAGCAGCTTAGGGACCCTTAAGGGGTCGGGAGTCAATCAGCCCCAGCATTTT. Translation gives CASSLGTLKGSGVNQPQHF. Variable domain in full (rest from reference TRBV7-2 and TRBJ1-5): GAGVSQSPSNKVTEKGKDVELRCDPISGHTALYWYRQSLGQGLEFLIYFQGNSAPDKSGLPSDRFSAERTGGSVSTLTIQRTQQEDSAVYLCASSLGTLKGSGVNQPQHFGDGTRLSIL.

This clone has a handful of counts. The chain recombines TRBV7-2 with TRBJ1-4; TRBD1 matches 9 bases. This CDR3 comprises 14 residues. Germline assignment: CDR1 SGHTA and CDR2 FQGNSA. V shed 4 bases and J 7 bases; nucleotides not matched to a gene: 4. Here the CDR3 reads CASSWDRDFEKLFF. The CDR3, as DNA: TGTGCCAGCAGCTGGGACAGGGACTTTGAAAAACTGTTTTTT.

This clone was observed a few times. This sequence joins TRBV9 and TRBJ1-6, with D possibly matching TRBD1 (5 bases). Germline-derived CDR1 and CDR2 are SGDLS and YYNGEE. The CDR3 sequence is 14 residues long. V was clipped by 3 bases and J by 7 bases, with 11 bases between them. The CDR3 coding sequence is TGTGCCAGCAGCGGGGGCGCAGGGAATTCACCCCTCCACTTT. Amino acid sequence: CASSGGAGNSPLHF.